This T cell receptor (beta chain) was identified during a study of CD8+ T cells in alopecia areata. As for the study in general: A regimen of oral tofacitinib, 5 to 10 mg twice daily, was given to treated patients. The tofacitinib course ran for 6 to 18 months and was followed by 6 months off drug.

The CDR3 runs 17 residues. Germline lookup yields CDR1 SEHNR and CDR2 FQNEAQ (reference sequence). J was trimmed by 7 bases and V by 5 bases; bases with no gene match: 14. Individuals with alopecia areata gave both lesional scalp punch biopsies and peripheral blood for collection. Sorting of PBMCs yielded the CD4+ and CD8+ T cells. RNA was extracted and reverse transcribed into cDNA as the sequencing template. TCRdb keeps only in-frame clones here, not all; method: immunoSEQ multiplex PCR. This table has a few hundred thousand clones, less than 80% appearing once. The source material was CD4+ T cells sorted from blood, sampled at week 0. This rearrangement joins TRBV7-9 to TRBJ1-6; TRBD1 aligns across 7 bases. This sequence originates from a human donor with alopecia areata. This chain's CDR3 is CASSPQGRDRGNSPLHF. In nucleotides, the CDR3 is TGTGCCAGCAGCCCACAAGGTCGGGACAGAGGGAATTCACCCCTCCACTTT.